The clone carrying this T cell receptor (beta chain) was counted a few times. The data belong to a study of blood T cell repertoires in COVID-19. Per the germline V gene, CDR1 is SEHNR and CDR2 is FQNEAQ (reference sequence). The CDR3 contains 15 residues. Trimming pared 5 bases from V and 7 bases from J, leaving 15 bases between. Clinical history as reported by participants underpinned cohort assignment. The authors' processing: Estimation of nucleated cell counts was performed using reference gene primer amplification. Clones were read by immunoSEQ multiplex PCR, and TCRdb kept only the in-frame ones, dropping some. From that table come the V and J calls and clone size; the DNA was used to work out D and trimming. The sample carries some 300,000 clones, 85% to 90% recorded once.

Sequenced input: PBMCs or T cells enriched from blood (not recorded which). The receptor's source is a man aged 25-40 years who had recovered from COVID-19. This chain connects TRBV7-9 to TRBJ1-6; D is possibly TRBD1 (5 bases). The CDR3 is CASSPPGGRNSPLHF. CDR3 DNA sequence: TGTGCCAGCAGCCCTCCCGGGGGGAGGAATTCACCCCTCCACTTT.